This TCR beta chain was sequenced in a study of T cell responses to AZD1222 COVID-19 vaccine. Study-wide points: Most donors were white British, females outnumbered males, and clonal diversity was possibly underestimated.

The table came from immunoSEQ multiplex PCR; TCRdb's copy has only in-frame clones and leaves some out. The sample holds fewer than 85,000 clones; approximately 90% are singletons and the top ten take around 4.8%. For this clone: What it binds is unknown.

The source of this sequence is an adult who received the MenACWY meningococcal vaccine as a control. Sample: peripheral blood, taken 28 days after the second dose of the MenACWY control vaccine.

The chain's CDR3 is CASSQDWARGPLYNEQFF. CDR3 sequence (DNA): TGCGCCAGCAGCCAAGATTGGGCCAGGGGGCCCCTCTACAATGAGCAGTTCTTC. The chain carries TRBV4-3 and TRBJ2-1; 8 bases are a match to TRBD1. CDR3 size: 18 residues. V shed 0 bases, J shed 3 bases, and the junction held 10 bases outside the gene matches. From germline, CDR1 is LGHNA and CDR2 YSLEER.